These 26 T cell receptor beta chains originate from one sample sequenced in a study of T cell repertoires in cytomegalovirus infection. Their antigens are not known. MiXCR, run by TCRdb on the reads, gives a single entry per CDR3 protein. This sample has about 52,000 distinct CDR3 sequences; about 19% occur once, and the top ten carry over 75%. The sample here was CD8+ T cells from cultured PBMCs, taken from culture after CMV antigen stimulation. The receptor source for this set is a human donor in good health (CMV status not recorded). Some clones in this sample may be carry-over from other donors' samples.

This clonotype showed up just a few times. The V and J genes are TRBV12-3 or TRBV12-4 and TRBJ1-1; unclear D gene. V was cut by 5 bases and J by 2 bases, with 18 bases left in between. The CDR3 length is 16 residues. The DNA of the CDR3 is TGTGCCAGCAGTCCGCGACGAGGTACCCTAAACACTGAAGCTTTCTTT. Translation: CASSPRRGTLNTEAFF.

The chain couples TRBV4-1 to TRBJ2-1, with D uncertain. The CDR3 extends over 12 amino acids. Trimming pared 4 bases from V and 9 bases from J, leaving 10 bases between. In germline, CDR1 is MGHRA, CDR2 YSYEKL. The CDR3 nucleotides read TGCGCCAGCAGCCTTGGCTCTGGTGAGCAGTTCTTC. This translates into CASSLGSGEQFF.

The rearrangement links TRBV6-5 to TRBJ1-1; 7 bases align to TRBD1. This CDR3 comprises 17 residues. After removal of 7 bases from V and 2 bases from J, the junction contained 16 bases not matched to a gene. Per germline, CDR1 MNHEY and CDR2 SVGAGI. The CDR3 here is CASIMWRPGQINTEAFF. In DNA form, the CDR3 reads TGTGCCAGCATTATGTGGAGGCCGGGACAGATAAACACTGAAGCTTTCTTT.

This clonotype showed up just a few times. The chain joins TRBV7-6 to TRBJ1-1; D remains ambiguous. Trimming removed 6 bases at V and 1 base at J, with 15 bases between. CDR1 SGHVS and CDR2 FNYEAQ come from the germline V gene. The CDR3 is made up of 15 amino acids. CDR3 in amino acids: CASSGIGGENTEAFF. Here the CDR3 DNA reads TGTGCCAGCAGTGGGATCGGCGGTGAGAACACTGAAGCTTTCTTT.

There are a few counts of this clonotype. V and J are TRBV4-3 and TRBJ2-5; no clear D gene. Germline values: CDR1 LGHNA, CDR2 YSLEER. Trimming shortened V by 0 bases and J by 5 bases, and 13 bases separated the two germline ends. The CDR3 is 15 residues long. The DNA for the CDR3 is TGCGCCAGCAGCCAAGATGTAACGTGGACGGAGACCCAGTACTTC. It encodes CASSQDVTWTETQYF.

The chain has TRBV6-1 and TRBJ1-1; 9 nucleotides line up with TRBD1. The CDR3 is 14 residues long. CDR1 and CDR2 (germline): MNHNS, SASEGT. The V segment lost 5 bases and the J segment 4 bases; nucleotides outside the gene matches: 5. CDR3 in amino acids: CASSTGGASTEAFF. The CDR3 DNA follows: TGTGCCAGCAGTACAGGGGGCGCGAGCACTGAAGCTTTCTTT.

V and J are TRBV7-8 and TRBJ1-2, with TRBD1 as a possible D gene (5 bases). In germline, CDR1 is SGHVS, CDR2 FQNEAQ. Trimming stripped 1 base from V and 0 bases from J, with 15 bases between. CDR3 length equals 17 residues. The CDR3 nucleotides are TGTGCCAGCAGCTTAGGGTGGACACAAACACCTAACTATGGCTACACCTTC. Protein sequence: CASSLGWTQTPNYGYTF.

The chain links TRBV7-8 to TRBJ1-2; 11 bases agree with TRBD1. CDR1 and CDR2 from the germline V gene are SGHVS and FQNEAQ. The junction had 10 bases not matched to a gene; V was cut back by 5 bases and J by 2 bases. The length of the CDR3 is 17 residues. CDR3: CASSLPGQGGRNYGYTF. In DNA, the CDR3 is TGTGCCAGCAGCCTACCGGGACAGGGGGGAAGGAACTATGGCTACACCTTC. The full variable domain, rest sourced from reference TRBV7-8 and TRBJ1-2, is GAGVSQSPRYKVAKRGQDVALRCDPISGHVSLFWYQQALGQGPEFLTYFQNEAQLDKSGLPSDRFFAERPEGSVSTLKIQRTQQEDSAVYLCASSLPGQGGRNYGYTFGSGTRLTVV.

This clonotype occurred a few times. The V call is TRBV6-2 or TRBV6-3, the J call TRBJ2-7; the D gene is possibly TRBD1 (5 bases). Germline CDR1 reads MNHEY; CDR2 reads SVGEGT. The CDR3 runs to 15 residues. Trimming left V 2 bases short and J 5 bases short, with 16 bases between. CDR3 protein: CASSYPGAQIHEQYF. The CDR3 coding sequence is TGTGCCAGCAGTTACCCTGGGGCCCAGATCCACGAGCAGTACTTC.

The chain joins TRBV2 to TRBJ1-1, with D perhaps TRBD1 (5 bases). The CDR3 is 13 amino acids. V lost 7 bases and J 4 bases, leaving 13 bases between the germline ends. Germline-derived CDR1 and CDR2 are SNHLY and FYNNEI. The CDR3 sequence is CASILGDRTEAFF. The CDR3 region has the DNA TGTGCCAGCATATTAGGGGATCGCACTGAAGCTTTCTTT.

This clonotype was counted between two and nine times. V usage is TRBV15 and J usage is TRBJ1-5, with D uncertain. Trimming shortened V by 3 bases and J by 0 bases, and 12 bases separated the two germline ends. Germline CDR1 reads LNHNV; CDR2 reads YYDKDF (reference sequence). This CDR3 comprises 16 residues. The CDR3 protein is CATSSKQFSSNQPQHF. CDR3 nucleotides: TGTGCCACCAGCAGTAAACAGTTTTCTAGCAATCAGCCCCAGCATTTT.

This sequence joins TRBV7-6 and TRBJ2-5; maybe TRBD1 (6 bases). CDR3 size: 14 residues. The V gene lost 0 bases and the J gene lost 3 bases, with 8 bases spanning the gap. The germline CDR1 and CDR2 sequences are SGHVS and FNYEAQ. The CDR3, as DNA: TGTGCCAGCAGCTTAGCGGCAGGGGAAGAGACCCAGTACTTC. Translating gives CASSLAAGEETQYF. Full variable domain (rest looked up from reference TRBV7-6 and TRBJ2-5): GAGVSQSPRYKVTKRGQDVALRCDPISGHVSLYWYRQALGQGPEFLTYFNYEAQQDKSGLPNDRFSAERPEGSISTLTIQRTEQRDSAMYRCASSLAAGEETQYFGPGTRLLVL.

This clonotype was observed a few times. This chain links TRBV7-4 with TRBJ1-2; D is unresolved. V dropped 8 bases and J dropped 8 bases, with 9 bases sitting between them. The CDR3 covers 10 residues. CDR1 is SGHVT, CDR2 SQSDAQ, per germline. CDR3: CASGTEGYTF. In DNA form, the CDR3 reads TGTGCCAGCGGAACTGAGGGCTACACCTTC. Filled out from reference TRBV7-4 and TRBJ1-2, the complete variable domain reads GAGVSQSPRYKVAKRGRDVALRCDSISGHVTLYWYRQTLGQGSEVLTYSQSDAQRDKSGRPSGRFSAERPERSVSTLKIQRTEQGDSAVYLCASGTEGYTFGSGTRLTVV.

The chain couples TRBV7-2 to TRBJ1-1; a possible D gene is TRBD1 (5 bases). V was clipped by 4 bases and J by 3 bases, with 12 bases between them. The germline V gene encodes CDR1 SGHTA and CDR2 FQGNSA. The CDR3 is made up of 14 amino acids. This chain's CDR3 is CASSSTWGDTEAFF. In nucleotides, the CDR3 is TGTGCCAGCAGCTCTACCTGGGGGGACACTGAAGCTTTCTTT.

This clonotype was seen a few times. The chain combines TRBV7-8 with TRBJ2-2; D may be TRBD1 (6 bases). The CDR3 length is 14 residues. CDR1 SGHVS and CDR2 FQNEAQ come from the germline V gene. Trimming left V 8 bases short and J 2 bases short, with 12 bases between. The CDR3 here is CASLGQTNTGELFF. CDR3 nucleotide sequence: TGTGCCAGCCTTGGACAGACCAACACCGGGGAGCTGTTTTTT.

This sequence joins TRBV4-2 and TRBJ1-1, with D unresolved. The germline V and J ends were trimmed by 4 bases and 2 bases, with 8 bases remaining between them. The CDR3 contains 13 residues. CDR1 and CDR2 from the germline V gene are LGHNA and YNFKEQ. As DNA, the CDR3 is TGTGCCAGCAGCCTAGAAGCCAACACTGAAGCTTTCTTT. It is translated as CASSLEANTEAFF.

A few counts support this clonotype. The chain couples TRBV7-9 to TRBJ2-7, with D maybe TRBD1 (6 bases). Trimming stripped 7 bases from V and 2 bases from J, with 15 bases between. The CDR3 runs to 14 residues. The germline CDR1 and CDR2 sequences are SEHNR and FQNEAQ (reference sequence). CDR3 sequence (DNA): TGTGCCAGCAAGAGACAGGACCAACCCTACGAGCAGTACTTC. It codes for CASKRQDQPYEQYF.

This chain joins TRBV7-6 and TRBJ2-1; no clear D gene. The CDR3 totals 11 residues. The ends were cut back, 4 bases at V and 9 bases at J, with 7 bases in the middle. Germline V gene data show CDR1 as SGHVS and CDR2 as FNYEAQ. The CDR3 region has the DNA TGTGCCAGCAGCTCTCCCGGTGAGCAGTTCTTC. Protein product: CASSSPGEQFF.

The chain carries TRBV27 and TRBJ2-7; no firm D call. Germline V gene sequence: CDR1 MNHEY, CDR2 SMNVEV (reference sequence). The CDR3 runs to 14 residues. Trimming stripped 2 bases from V and 5 bases from J, with 13 bases between. The CDR3 reads CASSLNRITDEQYF. For the CDR3, the DNA is TGTGCCAGCAGTTTAAACCGGATTACCGACGAGCAGTACTTC.

The chain joins TRBV7-6 to TRBJ2-1; D gene uncertain. The length of the CDR3 is 15 residues. V was pared by 5 bases and J by 0 bases, with 11 bases between. Germline V gene lookup returns CDR1 SGHVS and CDR2 FNYEAQ. The CDR3 DNA reads TGTGCCAGCAGCCCGGGCCCTAGCTCCTACAATGAGCAGTTCTTC. Translated, it gives CASSPGPSSYNEQFF.

This chain links TRBV6-8 with TRBJ1-1, with D unclear. Germline V gives CDR1 MNHGY, CDR2 SAAAGT. The V end was cut by 4 bases, the J end by 1 base, with 7 bases between. The CDR3 length is 13 residues. The CDR3 DNA reads as TGTGCCAGCAGTTCGAGGGAGAACACTGAAGCTTTCTTT. It codes for CASSSRENTEAFF.

The chain recombines TRBV4-1 with TRBJ2-7; 7 bases align to TRBD1. V shed 4 bases, J shed 5 bases, and the junction held 11 bases outside the gene matches. The germline gives CDR1 MGHRA, CDR2 YSYEKL. The CDR3 runs to 15 residues. The CDR3 DNA reads TGCGCCAGCAGCCGACCCGGGACAGCGGTCGACGAGCAGTACTTC. Translated, it gives CASSRPGTAVDEQYF.

The chain recombines TRBV7-9 with TRBJ1-2, with TRBD1 matching over 9 bases. This CDR3 region has 16 residues. Germline V gives CDR1 SEHNR, CDR2 FQNEAQ (reference sequence). The V gene end was trimmed by 7 bases and the J gene end by 8 bases; junction bases not matched to a gene: 17. Here the CDR3 reads CASTTGQGRIVGGYTF. CDR3 in DNA: TGTGCCAGCACCACTGGACAGGGGAGGATAGTGGGAGGCTACACCTTC.

This clonotype turned up a few times. The chain uses TRBV27 and TRBJ1-2, with a weak D call TRBD1 (5 bases). The CDR3 totals 13 residues. Trimming pared 6 bases from V and 5 bases from J, leaving 13 bases between. Per germline, CDR1 MNHEY and CDR2 SMNVEV (reference sequence). Here the CDR3 reads CASRATGVYGYTF. The DNA for the CDR3 is TGTGCCAGCAGAGCCACGGGGGTATATGGCTACACCTTC.

The chain combines TRBV19 with TRBJ2-2; no reliable D call. V gave up 5 bases and J gave up 4 bases, with 14 bases separating them. This CDR3 has 15 amino acids. Germline V gene lookup returns CDR1 LNHDA and CDR2 SQIVND (reference sequence). CDR3 DNA sequence: TGTGCCAGTAGTCTCCTAAGGGCAGCCACCGGGGAGCTGTTTTTT. Residues: CASSLLRAATGELFF.

This clonotype was seen a handful of times. V usage is TRBV27 and J usage is TRBJ1-1; 9 nucleotides match TRBD1. Trimming removed 5 bases from V and 8 bases from J; junction bases left unmatched: 0. The CDR3 runs to 11 residues. Germline assignment: CDR1 MNHEY and CDR2 SMNVEV (reference sequence). The DNA of the CDR3 is TGTGCCAGCAGTGGGACAGGGGAAGCTTTCTTT. This encodes CASSGTGEAFF.